The 22 T cell receptor beta chains below come from one sample, sequenced in a study of T cells in Graves' hyperthyroidism and ophthalmopathy (dated by TCRdb to between 2017 and 2020). The library was built by means of multiplex PCR. Sequencing took place on an Illumina HiSeq 2000. Amplification of TCR beta CDR3 regions was carried out from RNA transcripts. The first round of RT-PCR for the TCR CDR3 was performed with the HTBI primer set and the Qiagen OneStep RT-PCR kit. Starting from the raw public reads, TCRdb applied fastp trimming at Q25, assembled clones with MiXCR and retained in-frame beta chains. Entries are consolidated by CDR3 protein sequence, retaining the most common genes and DNA. This sample is represented by about 520,000 distinct CDR3 sequences; around 24% of them were singletons. Of the sample, about 11% is held by the ten largest clones. Sequenced input: blood. These TCRs come from a woman aged 25 to 39 with Graves' ophthalmopathy.

A word on this clonotype: A read error may account for a junction end that differs from germline. The chain carries TRBV7-9 and TRBJ2-5; 8 bases line up with TRBD2. CDR1 and CDR2 (germline): SEHNR, FQNEAQ (reference sequence). The CDR3 is made up of 15 amino acids. This CDR3 is CASSVAPGGGETQYF. CDR3 DNA sequence: TGTGCCAGCAGCGTAGCTCCGGGGGGGGGGGAGACCCAGTACTTC.

This clonotype was counted between two and nine times. This chain joins TRBV7-3 and TRBJ1-1; 11 bases are a match to TRBD1. Germline loops: CDR1 SGHTA, CDR2 FQGTGA. The V gene end was trimmed by 4 bases and the J gene end by 3 bases; junction bases not matched to a gene: 4. CDR3 size: 15 residues. The CDR3 loop reads CASSWTGGQDTEAFF. The CDR3, as DNA: TGTGCCAGCAGCTGGACAGGGGGCCAGGACACTGAAGCTTTCTTT.

The chain employs TRBV12-3 or TRBV12-4 and TRBJ2-7; 11 nucleotides agree with TRBD1. Trimming at V came to 5 bases and at J to 3 bases, leaving 6 bases not matched to a gene. The CDR3 length is 15 residues. This chain's CDR3 is CASSLRTGGIYEQYF. For the CDR3, the DNA is TGTGCCAGCAGTCTACGGACAGGGGGCATCTACGAGCAGTACTTC.

This clonotype showed up just a few times. The rearrangement uses TRBV28 and TRBJ1-5; weak D call: TRBD1 (5 bases). V lost 1 base to trimming and J lost 4 bases, with 14 bases between them. The germline V gene encodes CDR1 MDHEN and CDR2 SYDVKM. The length of the CDR3 is 16 residues. CDR3 in amino acids: CASSLSAGRANQPQHF. The CDR3 DNA reads TGTGCCAGCAGTTTATCGGCAGGGAGGGCAAATCAGCCCCAGCATTTT.

This clonotype was seen more than once but under ten times. V is TRBV6-2 or TRBV6-3 and J is TRBJ2-2; 10 bases map to TRBD2. V was pared by 5 bases and J by 6 bases, with 15 bases of the junction left unmatched. Germline assignment: CDR1 MNHEY and CDR2 SVGEGT. There are 18 residues in the CDR3. CDR3: CASSTLTSGPRGAGELFF. In DNA form, the CDR3 reads TGTGCCAGCAGTACGCTGACTAGCGGGCCTCGAGGGGCCGGGGAGCTGTTTTTT.

This clonotype was detected ten times or more. The CDR3 bases are TGTGCCACCAAGTTGCAGGGAGACACTGAAGCTTTCTTT. The encoded protein is CATKLQGDTEAFF. The V call is TRBV10-3, the J call TRBJ1-1, with D perhaps TRBD1 (5 bases). Germline V lookup: CDR1 ENHRY, CDR2 SYGVKD. With 10 bases removed from V and 3 bases from J, the gap between germline ends came to 15 bases. CDR3 size: 13 residues.

The rearrangement joins TRBV6-1 to TRBJ1-2; D call uncertain. CDR3 length equals 13 residues. V was trimmed by 2 bases and J by 7 bases, leaving 11 bases between them. Germline values: CDR1 MNHNS, CDR2 SASEGT. CDR3 residues: CASSEPNWAGYTF. In DNA form, the CDR3 reads TGTGCCAGCAGTGAACCGAATTGGGCTGGCTACACCTTC.

Many counts were recorded for this clonotype. This rearrangement joins TRBV12-3 or TRBV12-4 to TRBJ2-5, with a tentative D call TRBD1 (6 bases). The CDR3 covers 14 residues. The V and J ends lost 0 bases and 5 bases respectively, with 10 bases between them. CDR3 bases: TGTGCCAGCAGTTTAGCCAGGGGCCTGGAGACCCAGTACTTC. Protein: CASSLARGLETQYF.

The chain carries TRBV2 and TRBJ1-2; 8 bases line up with TRBD1. CDR1 and CDR2 (germline): SNHLY, FYNNEI. V lost 2 bases, J lost 8 bases, and 7 bases stayed unmatched. The CDR3 runs 14 residues. CDR3 in amino acids: CASSERGRGQGYTF. DNA for the CDR3: TGTGCCAGCAGTGAAAGGGGCAGGGGGCAAGGCTACACCTTC.

V usage is TRBV2 and J usage is TRBJ1-1; D is uncertain. Per the germline V gene, CDR1 is SNHLY and CDR2 is FYNNEI. This CDR3 region has 18 residues. V was trimmed by 6 bases and J by 4 bases, leaving 27 bases between them. The CDR3 protein is CASRPTLALPHLGTEAFF. In DNA form, the CDR3 reads TGTGCCAGCAGACCCACTTTGGCCCTCCCCCATTTGGGCACTGAAGCTTTCTTT.

In this sample, this clonotype turned up many times. The chain is built from TRBV7-2 and TRBJ2-5; 13 bases are a match to TRBD2. Losses at the gene ends were 3 bases for V and 5 bases for J; bases not matched to a gene: 6. The CDR3 consists of 16 residues. Germline V gene data show CDR1 as SGHTA and CDR2 as FQGNSA. The CDR3 here is CASSFRTSGGWETQYF. In DNA form, the CDR3 reads TGTGCCAGCAGCTTCCGGACTAGCGGGGGATGGGAGACCCAGTACTTC.

This clonotype was seen many times. The J gene is TRBJ1-1, the V gene TRBV6-5; D is unresolved. The ends were cut back, 11 bases at V and 4 bases at J, with 11 bases in the middle. CDR1 is MNHEY and CDR2 is SVGAGI in the germline V gene. CDR3 length: 11 amino acids. Here the CDR3 reads CAGGRGTEAFF. The DNA for the CDR3 is TGTGCCGGAGGTCGCGGCACTGAAGCTTTCTTT.

At least ten counts were recorded for this clonotype. The rearrangement links TRBV5-1 to TRBJ2-7, with 8 bases that match TRBD2. The V and J ends lost 8 bases and 6 bases, in that order; junction bases with no gene match: 10. The CDR3 totals 13 residues. The germline V gene has CDR1 SGHRS and CDR2 YFSETQ. This CDR3 is CASGLAPSLEQYF. CDR3 bases: TGCGCCAGTGGACTAGCACCATCGCTCGAGCAGTACTTC.

The sample holds many counts of this clonotype. For the CDR3, the DNA is TGTGCCAGCAGCTCCCGCTTGGGGGTCGGGTTGACCGGGGAGCTGTTTTTT. Translation gives CASSSRLGVGLTGELFF. The chain is built from TRBV27 and TRBJ2-2, with D perhaps matching TRBD1 or TRBD2 (5 bases each). Germline V gene data show CDR1 as MNHEY and CDR2 as SMNVEV (reference sequence). Between the trimmed V and J ends, which lost 6 bases and 5 bases, there was a span of 22 bases. The CDR3 has 17 residues.

Many counts were recorded for this clonotype. The chain carries TRBV12-3 or TRBV12-4 and TRBJ2-5; D unresolved. Trimming removed 7 bases from V and 5 bases from J, with 8 bases in between. CDR3 length equals 11 residues. As DNA, the CDR3 is TGTGCCAGCAAATCCCGGGAGACCCAGTACTTC. Amino acid sequence: CASKSRETQYF.

This clonotype has ten or more counts. This chain joins TRBV2 and TRBJ2-5, with D perhaps being TRBD1 or TRBD2 (6 bases each). The V gene's germline CDR1 is SNHLY and CDR2 FYNNEI. V lost 7 bases to trimming and J lost 2 bases, with 17 bases between them. The CDR3 contains 15 residues. The CDR3 reads CASTRSRGAQETQYF. The CDR3 nucleotides read TGTGCCAGCACCAGGTCGAGGGGGGCTCAAGAGACCCAGTACTTC. The variable domain in full, with the rest retrieved from reference TRBV2 and TRBJ2-5, is EPEVTQTPSHQVTQMGQEVILRCVPISNHLYFYWYRQILGQKVEFLVSFYNNEISEKSEIFDDQFSVERPDGSNFTLKIRSTKLEDSAMYFCASTRSRGAQETQYFGPGTRLLVL.

The chain links TRBV12-3 or TRBV12-4 to TRBJ2-2; 8 positions agree with TRBD2. V lost 4 bases to trimming and J lost 5 bases; unmatched junction nucleotides: 18. This CDR3 has 19 residues. The CDR3 bases are TGTGCCAGCAGTTCACCCTTAGGCGTAGCGGGAAGCCTAACCGGGGAGCTGTTTTTT. Its protein product is CASSSPLGVAGSLTGELFF.

The chain uses TRBV12-3 or TRBV12-4 and TRBJ2-2, with a weak D call TRBD2 (5 bases). CDR3 length equals 15 residues. The germline V and J ends were trimmed by 6 bases and 7 bases, with 18 bases remaining between them. CDR3 in amino acids: CASRSVGVRHGELFF. For the CDR3, the DNA is TGTGCCAGCAGGAGTGTCGGGGTTCGACACGGGGAGCTGTTTTTT.

The chain combines TRBV30 with TRBJ2-5, with D unclear. The CDR3 runs to 11 residues. Deletions cut 2 bases from V and 7 bases from J, with 8 bases between. Germline CDR1 and CDR2: GTSNPN and SVGIG (reference sequence). Here the CDR3 DNA reads TGTGCCTGGAGTCCCCCGGGGACCCAGTACTTC. This encodes CAWSPPGTQYF.

This clonotype was picked up many times. This chain connects TRBV5-1 to TRBJ2-7; D possibly corresponds to TRBD2 (6 bases). Germline loops: CDR1 SGHRS, CDR2 YFSETQ. The CDR3 is 13 amino acids. With 7 bases removed from V and 0 bases from J, the gap between germline ends came to 11 bases. CDR3 in DNA: TGCGCCAGCGCGCGGGGCGTCTCCTACGAGCAGTACTTC. Protein sequence: CASARGVSYEQYF.

The table lists this clonotype with a count of one. The chain links TRBV29-1 to TRBJ1-2; 8 bases are a match to TRBD1. Germline V gene lookup returns CDR1 SQVTM and CDR2 ANQGSEA. With V trimmed by 4 bases and J by 8 bases, 6 bases remained unmatched. This CDR3 is 12 amino acids long. CDR3 DNA sequence: TGCAGCGTTGGTCAGGGGGCAGGCGGCTACACCTTC. This translates into CSVGQGAGGYTF.

V gene TRBV30 combines with J gene TRBJ1-1; D not certain. This CDR3 is built from 12 residues. The germline V gene encodes CDR1 GTSNPN and CDR2 SVGIG (reference sequence). Trimming stripped 1 base from V and 10 bases from J, with 13 bases between. As DNA, the CDR3 is TGTGCCTGGAGTGGTAGCCCGGTTGGAGCTTTCTTT. It codes for CAWSGSPVGAFF.